This TCR beta chain comes out of a study of blood T cell repertoires in COVID-19. Study-wide background: The origin of the acute and convalescent COVID-19 samples was the United States, Italy and Spain. Sample material is recorded as cDNA or gDNA derived from T cells, B-cell-depleted T cells, or PBMCs.

The CDR3 runs 13 residues. V shed 9 bases and J shed 0 bases, with 9 bases lying between them. Per germline, CDR1 LGHDT and CDR2 YNNKEL (reference sequence). Profiled with immunoSEQ multiplex PCR; TCRdb holds only in-frame clones, not every one. The table includes roughly 100,000 clones, about four fifths detected once. This rearrangement joins TRBV3-1 (or the pseudogene TRBV3-2) to TRBJ1-3; no definite D call. This receptor was taken from an elderly woman with acute or convalescent COVID-19. The sequencing sample was made of peripheral blood. The CDR3 region is CASSSSSGNTIYF. The CDR3, as DNA: TGTGCCAGTAGCTCTAGCTCTGGAAACACCATATATTTT.